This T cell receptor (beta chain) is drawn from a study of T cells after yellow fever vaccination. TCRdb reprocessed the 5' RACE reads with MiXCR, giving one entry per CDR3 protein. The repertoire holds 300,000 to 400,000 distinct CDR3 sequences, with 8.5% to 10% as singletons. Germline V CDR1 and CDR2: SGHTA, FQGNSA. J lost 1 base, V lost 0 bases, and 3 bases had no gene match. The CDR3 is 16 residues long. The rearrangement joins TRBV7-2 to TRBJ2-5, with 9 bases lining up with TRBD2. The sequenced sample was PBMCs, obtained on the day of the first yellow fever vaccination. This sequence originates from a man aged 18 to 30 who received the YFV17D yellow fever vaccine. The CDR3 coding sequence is TGTGCCAGCAGCTTAGCGGCTAGCGGGGCCCAAGAGACCCAGTACTTC. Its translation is CASSLAASGAQETQYF. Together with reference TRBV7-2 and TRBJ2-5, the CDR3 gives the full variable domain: GAGVSQSPSNKVTEKGKDVELRCDPISGHTALYWYRQSLGQGLEFLIYFQGNSAPDKSGLPSDRFSAERTGGSVSTLTIQRTQQEDSAVYLCASSLAASGAQETQYFGPGTRLLVL.